One and the same sample provided the 20 T cell receptor beta chains below, sequenced in a study of shared clonotypes between healthy human individuals. This table comes from immunoSEQ multiplex PCR, and its TCRdb copy is limited to in-frame clones, with some not included. The top ten hold roughly 1.1% of the sample, which has over a million clones, around 97% seen once. Material: naive CD4+ T cells sorted from blood. Subset indicated: CD45RA+ positively selected. The source is a man aged 25-45 years in good health.

With regard to this clone: This specimen includes other DNA sequences encoding the same CDR3. The gene calls are TRBV29-1 and TRBJ1-5; weak D call: TRBD1 (5 bases). The CDR3 sequence is 11 residues long. V was pared by 4 bases and J by 5 bases, with 6 bases between. Germline-derived CDR1 and CDR2 are SQVTM and ANQGSEA. CDR3 loop: CSVGGDQPQHF. The CDR3 DNA reads as TGCAGCGTTGGAGGGGATCAGCCCCAGCATTTT.

The chain carries TRBV2 and TRBJ2-7; 13 nucleotides line up with TRBD2. After removal of 6 bases from V and 6 bases from J, the junction contained 5 bases not matched to a gene. The CDR3 covers 14 residues. Per germline, CDR1 SNHLY and CDR2 FYNNEI. The CDR3 DNA follows: TGTGCCAGCAGCGATGGACTAGCGGGAGTCGAGCAGTACTTC. It encodes CASSDGLAGVEQYF.

V and J are TRBV6-6 and TRBJ2-7; TRBD1 matches at 9 bases. V was pared by 2 bases and J by 5 bases, with 10 bases of the junction left unmatched. This CDR3 has 16 amino acids. Per the germline V gene, CDR1 is MNHNY and CDR2 is SVGAGI (reference sequence). The CDR3 nucleotides are TGTGCCAGCAGTTACCGGGAAGGGACAGGGAGCGACGAGCAGTACTTC. Its protein product is CASSYREGTGSDEQYF.

This clone was counted once. The genes are TRBV28 and TRBJ2-1; TRBD2 agrees at 8 bases. V was clipped by 5 bases and J by 7 bases; unmatched bases: 7. The CDR3 sequence is 14 residues long. The germline V gene encodes CDR1 MDHEN and CDR2 SYDVKM. The CDR3 region is CASSPSGGENEQFF. For the CDR3, the DNA is TGTGCCAGCAGTCCCTCCGGGGGGGAGAATGAGCAGTTCTTC.

This clone has a handful of counts. This rearrangement joins TRBV11-2 to TRBJ2-7, with D uncertain. The CDR3 length is 11 residues. Trimming left V 5 bases short and J 4 bases short, with 6 bases between. Germline V lookup: CDR1 SGHAT, CDR2 FQNNGV. CDR3 sequence: CASSHLYEQYF. The CDR3 DNA is TGTGCCAGCAGCCACTTATACGAGCAGTACTTC. The entire variable domain, with the rest obtained from reference TRBV11-2 and TRBJ2-7, is as follows: EAGVAQSPRYKIIEKRQSVAFWCNPISGHATLYWYQQILGQGPKLLIQFQNNGVVDDSQLPKDRFSAERLKGVDSTLKIQPAKLEDSAVYLCASSHLYEQYFGPGTRLTVT.

V gene TRBV7-2 combines with J gene TRBJ2-1; no reliable D call. The CDR3 is 16 amino acids. V was trimmed by 5 bases and J by 0 bases, leaving 14 bases between them. Germline V gene data show CDR1 as SGHTA and CDR2 as FQGNSA. CDR3 in amino acids: CASSADHGSSYNEQFF. CDR3 nucleotide sequence: TGTGCCAGCAGCGCCGATCACGGCAGCTCCTACAATGAGCAGTTCTTC.

CDR3 amino acids: CASSQEGGGEKLFF. CDR3 coding DNA: TGCGCCAGCAGCCAAGAGGGGGGCGGTGAAAAACTGTTTTTT. The chain couples TRBV4-1 to TRBJ1-4, with D possibly matching TRBD1 (6 bases). Between the trimmed V and J ends, which lost 0 bases and 7 bases, there was a span of 9 bases. CDR1 and CDR2 from the germline V gene are MGHRA and YSYEKL. This CDR3 is 14 amino acids long.

The chain is built from TRBV6-5 and TRBJ2-7, with D hard to call. Germline V gene data show CDR1 as MNHEY and CDR2 as SVGAGI. The CDR3 consists of 14 residues. V lost 2 bases, J lost 0 bases, and 8 bases lay in between. The CDR3 loop is CASSYRMSSYEQYF. In nucleotides, the CDR3 is TGTGCCAGCAGTTACCGGATGAGCTCCTACGAGCAGTACTTC.

V and J are TRBV10-2 and TRBJ2-7; 8 bases match TRBD2. This CDR3 is 19 amino acids long. The ends lost 0 bases at V and 3 bases at J; junction bases unmatched: 16. Germline values: CDR1 WSHSY, CDR2 SAAADI. The CDR3 region has the DNA TGCGCCAGCAGTGAGTCTAGAGGGCTAGCGGGCCTTACCCGCTACGAGCAGTACTTC. Encoded protein: CASSESRGLAGLTRYEQYF.

The chain recombines TRBV7-9 with TRBJ1-2, with no clear D. V dropped 0 bases and J dropped 5 bases, with 7 bases sitting between them. From germline, CDR1 is SEHNR and CDR2 FQNEAQ (reference sequence). CDR3 length equals 13 residues. CDR3: CASSLADIYGYTF. In DNA, the CDR3 is TGTGCCAGCAGCTTAGCCGATATATATGGCTACACCTTC.

The chain uses TRBV6-5 and TRBJ2-2, with TRBD1 as a possible D gene (6 bases). V was shortened by 8 bases and J by 2 bases, with 9 bases between the two germline ends. The CDR3 is made up of 13 amino acids. In germline, CDR1 is MNHEY, CDR2 SVGAGI. CDR3 amino acids: CASGQSNTGELFF. CDR3 coding DNA: TGTGCCAGCGGACAGAGTAACACCGGGGAGCTGTTTTTT.

The CDR3 bases are TGTGCCAGCAGCCAAGATTCGTTCGGCTACACCTTC. Translated: CASSQDSFGYTF. This chain links TRBV14 with TRBJ1-2; D is unresolved. Germline V gene sequence: CDR1 SGHDN, CDR2 FVKESK. The CDR3 covers 12 residues. The ends were cut back, 0 bases at V and 8 bases at J, with 7 bases in the middle.

The chain uses TRBV5-6 and TRBJ2-1; 8 bases align to TRBD2. This CDR3 is built from 14 residues. V trimming: 4 bases; J trimming: 4 bases; junction bases outside the gene matches: 4. The germline V gene has CDR1 SGHDT and CDR2 YYEEEE. The CDR3 loop reads CASSAGTSYNEQFF. The CDR3 DNA reads TGTGCCAGCAGCGCCGGGACTAGTTACAATGAGCAGTTCTTC.

The gene calls are TRBV11-2 and TRBJ2-2; the match to TRBD1 covers 9 bases. The CDR3 covers 15 residues. CDR1 and CDR2 from the germline V gene are SGHAT and FQNNGV. V trimming: 3 bases; J trimming: 4 bases; junction bases outside the gene matches: 3. The CDR3 sequence is CASSLDRGGTGELFF. The CDR3 nucleotides read TGTGCCAGCAGCTTGGACAGGGGTGGCACCGGGGAGCTGTTTTTT.

The chain links TRBV23-1 to TRBJ1-2, with D unresolved. TRBV23-1 is designated an ORF whose function remains uncertain. Between the trimmed V and J ends, which lost 0 bases and 5 bases, there was a span of 13 bases. This CDR3 contains 15 residues. In nucleotides, the CDR3 is TGCGCCAGCAGTCAATCGCTCGAAGGAACGTATGGCTACACCTTC. Protein: CASSQSLEGTYGYTF.

The chain couples TRBV6-6 to TRBJ2-7; D possibly corresponds to TRBD2 (5 bases). The CDR3 runs 12 residues. Germline CDR1 reads MNHNY; CDR2 reads SVGAGI (reference sequence). Trimming took off 2 bases at V and 5 bases at J, with 7 bases between the two ends. The CDR3 reads CASSYQRDEQYF. CDR3 bases: TGTGCCAGCAGTTACCAGAGGGACGAGCAGTACTTC.

The genes are TRBV7-2 and TRBJ2-6; D is unclear. Deletions cut 0 bases from V and 4 bases from J, with 7 bases between. Germline CDR1 reads SGHTA; CDR2 reads FQGNSA. The CDR3 consists of 15 residues. CDR3 in amino acids: CASSLARSGANVLTF. As DNA, the CDR3 is TGTGCCAGCAGCTTAGCGAGGTCCGGGGCCAACGTCCTGACTTTC.

CDR3: CASSAGDPATLYTQYF. CDR3 DNA: TGTGCCAGCAGTGCCGGGGACCCCGCCACATTATATACGCAGTATTTT. The J gene is TRBJ2-3, the V gene TRBV28, with D perhaps being TRBD1 or TRBD2 (5 bases each). This CDR3 contains 16 residues. The germline V gene has CDR1 MDHEN and CDR2 SYDVKM. The ends were cut back, 5 bases at V and 7 bases at J, with 22 bases in the middle.

The chain employs TRBV2 and TRBJ2-7; perhaps D is TRBD1 or TRBD2 (5 bases each). In germline, CDR1 is SNHLY, CDR2 FYNNEI. Deletions cut 3 bases from V and 2 bases from J, with 11 bases between. This CDR3 has 14 amino acids. CDR3 sequence (DNA): TGTGCCAGCAGTGACCGGGACGGCACCTACGAGCAGTACTTC. It codes for CASSDRDGTYEQYF.

The chain has TRBV11-3 and TRBJ2-3; D is unresolved. CDR1 and CDR2 (germline): SGHNT, YENEEA. V was trimmed by 0 bases and J by 15 bases, leaving 10 bases between them. This CDR3 has 11 residues. The CDR3 sequence: CASSLDVTDYF. The DNA of the CDR3 is TGTGCCAGCAGCTTAGATGTGACGGATTATTTT.